This T cell receptor beta chain was identified in a study of blood T cell repertoires in COVID-19. Study details: The United States, Italy and Spain supplied acute and convalescent COVID-19 samples. T cells, B-cell-depleted T cells, or PBMCs provided the cDNA or gDNA that served as material.

Authors' methods: Amplified reference gene primers provided the basis for estimating nucleated cell counts. Libraries were prepared by immunoSEQ multiplex PCR; TCRdb keeps only in-frame clonotypes and omits some of them. Clone size and V and J calls were adopted from that table, with D and trimming inferred from the DNA. The data contain fewer than 350,000 clones, about 86% of them singletons. There are 15 residues in the CDR3. The trim removed 4 bases at V and 3 bases at J, leaving 7 bases unmatched. Germline CDR1 reads LGHNA; CDR2 reads YNFKEQ. Sequences were obtained from peripheral blood. The source is a woman aged 55-70 years with active or convalescent COVID-19. This rearrangement joins TRBV4-2 to TRBJ2-5, with 8 bases lining up with TRBD2. This CDR3 is CASSPRGGLEETQYF. CDR3 sequence (DNA): TGTGCCAGCAGCCCTCGGGGGGGCCTCGAAGAGACCCAGTACTTC.